Following are 32 T cell receptor beta chains from one sample sequenced in a study of shared clonotypes between healthy human individuals. TCRdb's copy holds only in-frame clones and misses some; the assay was immunoSEQ multiplex PCR. The sample has approximately 2.5 million clones, more than 85% seen once. Source material: naive CD4+ T cells from PBMCs. The subset was: CD45RA+ positively selected. The source is a man in his late teens or twenties in good health. Some clones in this sample may be carry-over from other donors' samples.

The chain employs TRBV29-1 and TRBJ2-2, with D uncertain. The CDR3 totals 12 residues. Trimming took 6 bases from V and 7 from J, leaving 12 bases between them. CDR1 is SQVTM, CDR2 ANQGSEA, per germline. CDR3: CSVARTNGELFF. In DNA, the CDR3 is TGCAGCGTCGCTCGGACGAACGGGGAGCTGTTTTTT.

The chain is built from TRBV5-4 and TRBJ1-4, with no clear D. CDR3 size: 13 residues. The V gene's germline CDR1 is SGHNT and CDR2 YYREEE (reference sequence). V was pared by 0 bases and J by 8 bases, with 8 bases between. CDR3 residues: CASSLDIGEKLFF. The CDR3 DNA is TGTGCCAGCAGCTTGGACATAGGCGAAAAACTGTTTTTT.

The chain is built from TRBV7-8 and TRBJ1-1; D uncertain. V was shortened by 1 base and J by 4 bases, with 10 bases between the two germline ends. Germline V gene sequence: CDR1 SGHVS, CDR2 FQNEAQ. The CDR3 covers 14 residues. CDR3: CASSLVTGGTEAFF. The CDR3 DNA follows: TGTGCCAGCAGCTTAGTGACGGGCGGCACTGAAGCTTTCTTT.

The V gene is TRBV7-3, the J gene TRBJ1-1; D unresolved. Trimming cost V 1 base and J 2 bases, with 11 bases left between them. The length of the CDR3 is 15 residues. Germline values: CDR1 SGHTA, CDR2 FQGTGA. The CDR3 region has the DNA TGTGCCAGCAGCTTAATTGGTATTCCCAACACTGAAGCTTTCTTT. Its protein product is CASSLIGIPNTEAFF. The full variable domain, rest sourced from reference TRBV7-3 and TRBJ1-1, is GAGVSQTPSNKVTEKGKYVELRCDPISGHTALYWYRQSLGQGPEFLIYFQGTGAADDSGLPNDRFFAVRPEGSVSTLKIQRTERGDSAVYLCASSLIGIPNTEAFFGQGTRLTVV.

This clone appeared once. The CDR3 DNA reads TGTGCCAGCAGTTTCCACGCTCAGGGGGCGCACACTGAAGCTTTCTTT. This sequence encodes CASSFHAQGAHTEAFF. The rearrangement uses TRBV27 and TRBJ1-1, with TRBD1 matching 8 bases. Trimming took 3 bases from V and 3 from J; bases not matched to a gene: 9. The CDR3 contains 16 residues. CDR1 MNHEY and CDR2 SMNVEV come from the germline V gene (reference sequence).

To note about this clone: The sample carries other DNA sequences with the same CDR3. This chain links TRBV5-5 with TRBJ2-5; no firm D call. Per the germline V gene, CDR1 is SGHKS and CDR2 is YYEKEE (reference sequence). Deletions cut 3 bases from V and 4 bases from J, with 4 bases between. This CDR3 is built from 11 residues. The CDR3: CASSSRETQYF. Written as DNA, the CDR3 is TGTGCCAGCAGCTCAAGAGAGACCCAGTACTTC.

This chain links TRBV9 with TRBJ2-7, with 9 bases that match TRBD1. The J segment lost 7 bases and the V segment lost 3 bases, leaving 11 bases of the junction unmatched. CDR1 and CDR2 from the germline V gene are SGDLS and YYNGEE. CDR3 length equals 15 residues. As DNA, the CDR3 is TGTGCCAGCAGCGGGACAGGGGTACGTCCGCAGGAGCAGTACTTC. It translates to CASSGTGVRPQEQYF.

The rearrangement uses TRBV11-2 and TRBJ1-1; D gene uncertain. The V and J ends lost 2 bases and 2 bases respectively, with 12 bases between them. CDR1 SGHAT and CDR2 FQNNGV come from the germline V gene. CDR3 length: 15 amino acids. The CDR3 loop reads CASSLLMRANTEAFF. The CDR3 bases are TGTGCCAGCAGCTTATTGATGCGAGCTAACACTGAAGCTTTCTTT.

The V gene is TRBV2, the J gene TRBJ2-3; D is uncertain. Trimming cost V 5 bases and J 1 base, with 13 bases left between them. The CDR3 runs to 15 residues. The germline gives CDR1 SNHLY, CDR2 FYNNEI. For the CDR3, the DNA is TGTGCCAGCAGTTTCCGTTTGACCCGCACAGATACGCAGTATTTT. Its translation: CASSFRLTRTDTQYF.

CDR3 protein: CASSFGGGYEKLFF. The CDR3 DNA follows: TGTGCCAGCAGTTTCGGGGGGGGTTATGAAAAACTGTTTTTT. The gene calls are TRBV28 and TRBJ1-4, with D possibly being TRBD1 (5 bases). Trimming took 3 bases from V and 6 from J, leaving 11 bases between them. This CDR3 is 14 amino acids long. Germline V gene sequence: CDR1 MDHEN, CDR2 SYDVKM.

As regards this clone: Distinct nucleotide sequences in the sample also encode this CDR3. CDR3 coding DNA: TGCGCCAGCAGCTTGGAGGGACAGGGGATTACTGAAGCTTTCTTT. It translates to CASSLEGQGITEAFF. V is TRBV5-1 and J is TRBJ1-1; 10 nucleotides agree with TRBD1. Unmatched junction bases numbered 4, after V lost 0 bases and J lost 5 bases. CDR3 size: 15 residues. Per the germline V gene, CDR1 is SGHRS and CDR2 is YFSETQ.

The chain employs TRBV6-1 and TRBJ1-2, with D possibly being TRBD1 (5 bases). The CDR3 sequence is 15 residues long. V lost 10 bases and J lost 8, with 26 bases in between. CDR1 and CDR2 (germline): MNHNS, SASEGT. The CDR3 DNA reads as TGTGCCAATTCATTGGGTGGGGGTAAGGTCCGCGGCTACACCTTC. It yields the protein CANSLGGGKVRGYTF.

Written as DNA, the CDR3 is TGTGCCAGCAGCGATAAATACTTGGACTTTCCTATCTCCTACGAGCAGTACTTC. Protein product: CASSDKYLDFPISYEQYF. The chain recombines TRBV21-1 with TRBJ2-7; the D call TRBD2 from the table was never checked on the DNA. TRBV21-1 is shown as a pseudogene. This CDR3 spans 18 amino acids.

The chain carries TRBV11-2 and TRBJ2-2; the match to TRBD2 covers 12 bases. The CDR3 consists of 17 residues. Germline trimming cut 6 bases from V and 6 bases from J; bases unmatched to any gene: 11. CDR1 and CDR2 from the germline V gene are SGHAT and FQNNGV. CDR3 residues: CASRIVGRTSGAGELFF. The DNA of the CDR3 is TGTGCCAGCAGGATCGTTGGGAGGACTAGCGGGGCCGGGGAGCTGTTTTTT.

Only a few counts were recorded for this clone. J is TRBJ1-4 and V is TRBV19; 8 positions match TRBD1. CDR1 is LNHDA, CDR2 SQIVND, per germline (reference sequence). V lost 3 bases, J lost 0 bases, and 9 bases stayed unmatched. The CDR3 has 18 residues. CDR3 amino acids: CASSIRRTGTATNEKLFF. For the CDR3, the DNA is TGTGCCAGTAGTATCCGGCGGACAGGGACTGCAACTAATGAAAAACTGTTTTTT.

J is TRBJ2-1 and V is TRBV30; the D gene is possibly TRBD2 (5 bases). This CDR3 has 16 amino acids. The V gene's germline CDR1 is GTSNPN and CDR2 SVGIG (reference sequence). V lost 0 bases and J 0 bases, leaving 12 bases between the germline ends. The CDR3 protein is CAWSVSGGSSYNEQFF. CDR3 DNA sequence: TGTGCCTGGAGTGTTTCTGGTGGGAGCTCCTACAATGAGCAGTTCTTC. Full variable domain (rest looked up from reference TRBV30 and TRBJ2-1): SQTIHQWPATLVQPVGSPLSLECTVEGTSNPNLYWYRQAAGRGLQLLFYSVGIGQISSEVPQNLSASRPQDRQFILSSKKLLLSDSGFYLCAWSVSGGSSYNEQFFGPGTRLTVL.

V and J are TRBV5-6 and TRBJ2-5, with TRBD2 matching 10 bases. Trimming at V came to 3 bases and at J to 4 bases, leaving 12 bases not matched to a gene. Germline CDR1 and CDR2: SGHDT and YYEEEE. The CDR3 length is 17 residues. CDR3 region: CASSSVLAGGDLETQYF. DNA of the CDR3: TGTGCCAGCAGCTCAGTTTTAGCGGGAGGTGATTTAGAGACCCAGTACTTC. Based on the CDR3 plus reference TRBV5-6 and TRBJ2-5, the full variable domain is DAGVTQSPTHLIKTRGQQVTLRCSPKSGHDTVSWYQQALGQGPQFIFQYYEEEERQRGNFPDRFSGHQFPNYSSELNVNALLLGDSALYLCASSSVLAGGDLETQYFGPGTRLLVL.

This chain connects TRBV7-9 to TRBJ1-1; no definite D call. This CDR3 has 13 amino acids. The germline CDR1 and CDR2 sequences are SEHNR and FQNEAQ (reference sequence). The V and J ends lost 2 bases and 3 bases respectively, with 7 bases between them. The CDR3 here is CASSLRLDTEAFF. In DNA form, the CDR3 reads TGTGCCAGCAGCTTAAGGTTGGACACTGAAGCTTTCTTT.

A single count supports this clone. The junction shows a germline mismatch at one end, possibly a read error. The chain uses TRBV5-6 and TRBJ2-7; TRBD2 matches 12 bases. The CDR3 totals 13 residues. Per the germline V gene, CDR1 is SGHDT and CDR2 is YYEEEE. DNA for the CDR3: TGTGCCAGCAGCTTGGGGACTAGCGGGAAGGGAAACTTC. Protein product: CASSLGTSGKGNF.

The chain couples TRBV28 to TRBJ1-5; D not resolved. V lost 4 bases and J lost 5, with 12 bases in between. The CDR3 contains 14 residues. Germline CDR1 is MDHEN and CDR2 is SYDVKM. As DNA, the CDR3 is TGTGCCAGCAGTTGGGTATGGAGGCATCAGCCCCAGCATTTT. Encoded protein: CASSWVWRHQPQHF.

This sequence joins TRBV5-6 and TRBJ1-5, with D tentatively TRBD1 (5 bases). Trimming left V 2 bases short and J 9 bases short, with 12 bases between. Germline V gene data show CDR1 as SGHDT and CDR2 as YYEEEE. The CDR3 runs 13 residues. CDR3 residues: CASSLQVSRPQHF. The CDR3 nucleotides read TGTGCCAGCAGCTTACAGGTCAGTCGGCCCCAGCATTTT.

The rearrangement joins TRBV5-4 to TRBJ2-7, with 7 bases aligning to TRBD1. Trimming at V came to 1 base and at J to 6 bases, leaving 4 bases not matched to a gene. The CDR3 contains 13 residues. Germline CDR1 and CDR2: SGHNT and YYREEE (reference sequence). This chain's CDR3 is CASSLRQGVEQYF. Here the CDR3 DNA reads TGTGCCAGCAGCTTGAGACAGGGCGTCGAGCAGTACTTC.

The chain employs TRBV4-2 and TRBJ2-5; 9 bases match TRBD2. This CDR3 is built from 16 residues. CDR1 and CDR2 from the germline V gene are LGHNA and YNFKEQ. V dropped 3 bases and J dropped 5; count of bases not matched to a gene: 10. The CDR3 spells CASSQGVAGAEETQYF. CDR3 in DNA: TGTGCCAGCAGCCAGGGAGTAGCGGGAGCGGAGGAGACCCAGTACTTC.

The rearrangement joins TRBV10-3 to TRBJ2-3; D ambiguous. V was trimmed by 0 bases and J by 2 bases, leaving 6 bases between them. The germline V gene encodes CDR1 ENHRY and CDR2 SYGVKD. CDR3 size: 14 residues. The CDR3 DNA reads TGTGCCATCAGTGAGTCGAGGTTCACAGATACGCAGTATTTT. This codes for CAISESRFTDTQYF.

The chain employs TRBV28 and TRBJ2-2; possible D gene TRBD2, 5 bases. V lost 3 bases to trimming and J lost 0 bases, with 11 bases between them. CDR3 length equals 16 residues. From germline, CDR1 is MDHEN and CDR2 SYDVKM. The CDR3 bases are TGTGCCAGCAGTTTGACCGGGGTCCCGAACACCGGGGAGCTGTTTTTT. It yields the protein CASSLTGVPNTGELFF. Complete variable domain (other parts from reference TRBV28 and TRBJ2-2): DVKVTQSSRYLVKRTGEKVFLECVQDMDHENMFWYRQDPGLGLRLIYFSYDVKMKEKGDIPEGYSVSREKKERFSLILESASTNQTSMYLCASSLTGVPNTGELFFGEGSRLTVL.

The J gene is TRBJ2-1, the V gene TRBV7-9; D assignment may be TRBD1 or TRBD2 (6 bases each). The CDR3 sequence is 16 residues long. Germline assignment: CDR1 SEHNR and CDR2 FQNEAQ (reference sequence). The V gene lost 7 bases and the J gene lost 4 bases, with 20 bases spanning the gap. CDR3 sequence: CASTLSGGGSYNEQFF. The CDR3 nucleotides read TGTGCCAGCACCTTGAGCGGAGGGGGAAGTTACAATGAGCAGTTCTTC.

V is TRBV23-1 and J is TRBJ2-5; 10 nucleotides agree with TRBD1. TRBV23-1 is filed as an ORF, its function uncertain. The CDR3 has 16 residues. Unmatched junction bases numbered 4, after V lost 1 base and J lost 2 bases. The CDR3 loop is CASSQFSDRGQETQYF. DNA of the CDR3: TGCGCCAGCAGTCAATTTTCGGACAGGGGGCAAGAGACCCAGTACTTC.

The chain joins TRBV18 to TRBJ2-7; 9 bases match TRBD1. The CDR3 loop spans 16 amino acids. V shed 8 bases and J 3 bases; nucleotides not matched to a gene: 14. Germline loops: CDR1 KGHSH, CDR2 LQKENI. This CDR3 is CASLQTPGTGNYEQYF. CDR3 in DNA: TGTGCCAGCCTTCAAACGCCCGGGACAGGGAACTACGAGCAGTACTTC.

The chain couples TRBV18 to TRBJ2-1; D perhaps matches TRBD2 (5 bases). Germline V CDR1 and CDR2: KGHSH, LQKENI. The V and J ends lost 4 bases and 4 bases respectively, with 14 bases between them. This CDR3 spans 15 amino acids. CDR3 loop: CASSRGGGYYNEQFF. In DNA form, the CDR3 reads TGTGCCAGCTCACGCGGCGGCGGGTATTACAATGAGCAGTTCTTC.

In regard to this clone: This specimen includes other DNA sequences encoding the same CDR3. The chain carries TRBV7-9 and TRBJ1-3; D unclear. The CDR3 totals 13 residues. The ends were cut back, 3 bases at V and 4 bases at J, with 7 bases in the middle. The germline V gene encodes CDR1 SEHNR and CDR2 FQNEAQ (reference sequence). CDR3 amino acids: CASSLGVGNTIYF. CDR3 bases: TGTGCCAGCAGCTTGGGAGTCGGAAACACCATATATTTT.

The chain is built from TRBV6-5 and TRBJ2-5; TRBD2 agrees at 12 bases. This CDR3 is 13 amino acids long. Germline lookup yields CDR1 MNHEY and CDR2 SVGAGI. After removal of 8 bases from V and 5 bases from J, the junction contained 3 bases not matched to a gene. DNA of the CDR3: TGTGCCAGCTGGCTAGCGGGAGGGGAGACCCAGTACTTC. Residues: CASWLAGGETQYF.

As for this clone: Different DNA sequences within this sample yield the same CDR3. The rearrangement joins TRBV19 to TRBJ2-5; no reliable D call. Germline values: CDR1 LNHDA, CDR2 SQIVND (reference sequence). CDR3 size: 14 residues. V gave up 2 bases and J gave up 1 base, with 8 bases separating them. The CDR3 here is CASSIFGPQETQYF. CDR3 coding DNA: TGTGCCAGTAGTATATTTGGACCCCAAGAGACCCAGTACTTC. The variable domain in full, with the rest retrieved from reference TRBV19 and TRBJ2-5, is DGGITQSPKYLFRKEGQNVTLSCEQNLNHDAMYWYRQDPGQGLRLIYYSQIVNDFQKGDIAEGYSVSREKKESFPLTVTSAQKNPTAFYLCASSIFGPQETQYFGPGTRLLVL.